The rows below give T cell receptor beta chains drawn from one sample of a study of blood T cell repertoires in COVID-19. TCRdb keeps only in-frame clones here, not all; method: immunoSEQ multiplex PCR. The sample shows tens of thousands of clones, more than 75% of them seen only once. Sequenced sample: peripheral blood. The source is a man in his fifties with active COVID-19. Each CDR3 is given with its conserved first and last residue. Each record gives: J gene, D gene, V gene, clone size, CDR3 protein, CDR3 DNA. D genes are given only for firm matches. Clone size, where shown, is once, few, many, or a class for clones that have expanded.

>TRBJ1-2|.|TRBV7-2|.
CASSLGTYINYGYTF
TGTGCCAGCAGCTTAGGGACATATATTAACTATGGCTACACCTTC
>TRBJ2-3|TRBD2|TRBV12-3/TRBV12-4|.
CASSLGGGDRQYF
TGTGCCAGCAGTTTAGGCGGGGGGGACCGGCAGTATTTT
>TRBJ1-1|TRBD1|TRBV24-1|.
CATSDPRQGRTEAFF
TGTGCCACCAGTGATCCCAGACAGGGAAGGACTGAAGCTTTCTTT
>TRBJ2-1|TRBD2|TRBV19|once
CASRTSGVSSYNEQFF
TGTGCCAGTAGGACTAGCGGAGTAAGCTCCTACAATGAGCAGTTCTTC
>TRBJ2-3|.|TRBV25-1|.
CASSPPRRSTDTQYF
TGTGCCAGCAGTCCCCCCCGGAGGAGCACAGATACGCAGTATTTT
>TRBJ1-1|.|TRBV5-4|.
CASSDRPWRGTEAFF
TGTGCCAGCAGTGACCGGCCATGGCGAGGCACTGAAGCTTTCTTT
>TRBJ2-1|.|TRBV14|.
CASSQRDFYNEQFF
TGTGCCAGCAGCCAGCGGGACTTTTACAATGAGCAGTTCTTC
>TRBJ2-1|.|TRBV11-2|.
CASSLGPTVNEQFF
TGTGCCAGCAGCTTAGGCCCGACAGTCAATGAGCAGTTCTTC
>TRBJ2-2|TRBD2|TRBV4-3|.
CASSQDWFSGGNTGELFF
TGCGCCAGCAGCCAAGATTGGTTTAGCGGGGGGAACACCGGGGAGCTGTTTTTT
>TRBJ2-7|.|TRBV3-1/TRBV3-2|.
CASSLRSYEQYF
TGTGCCAGCAGCCTTCGCTCCTACGAGCAGTACTTC
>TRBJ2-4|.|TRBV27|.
CASRPRESYPNIQYF
TGTGCCAGCAGGCCCCGAGAGAGCTACCCTAACATTCAGTACTTC
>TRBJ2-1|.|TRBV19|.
CASSRARASPYNEQFF
TGTGCCAGTAGTAGAGCAAGAGCTTCTCCTTACAATGAGCAGTTCTTC
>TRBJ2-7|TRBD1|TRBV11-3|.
CASSLGTDYEQYF
TGTGCCAGCAGCTTGGGGACAGACTACGAGCAGTACTTC
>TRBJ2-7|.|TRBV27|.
CASSRWGGVPYEQYF
TGTGCCAGCAGCCGGTGGGGGGGCGTCCCCTACGAGCAGTACTTC
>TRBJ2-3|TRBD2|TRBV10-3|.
CAISESIREGRADTQYF
TGTGCCATCAGTGAGTCCATCCGGGAGGGCCGTGCAGATACGCAGTATTTT
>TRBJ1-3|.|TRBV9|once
CASSVESTDRKGNTIYF
TGTGCCAGCAGCGTAGAGTCCACTGACAGGAAAGGAAACACCATATATTTT
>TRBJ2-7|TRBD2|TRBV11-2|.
CASSLDGVAGNYEQYF
TGTGCCAGCAGCTTAGACGGAGTAGCGGGCAACTACGAGCAGTACTTC
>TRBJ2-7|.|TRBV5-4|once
CASRSDTVSEQYF
TGTGCCAGCAGATCGGACACGGTGAGCGAGCAGTACTTC
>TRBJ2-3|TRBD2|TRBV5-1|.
CASSLEQRGTQYF
TGCGCCAGCAGCTTGGAACAGCGGGGTACGCAGTATTTT
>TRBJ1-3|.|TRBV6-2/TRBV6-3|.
CASSSYGVTSSGNTIYF
TGTGCCAGCAGTTCCTACGGTGTAACGAGCTCTGGAAACACCATATATTTT
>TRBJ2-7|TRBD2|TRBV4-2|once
CASSHTGTSGSWGGQYF
TGTGCCAGCAGCCATACCGGGACTAGCGGGAGTTGGGGGGGGCAGTACTTC
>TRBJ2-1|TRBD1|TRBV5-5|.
CASRRTGSENEQFF
TGTGCCAGCAGAAGGACAGGTTCGGAGAATGAGCAGTTCTTC
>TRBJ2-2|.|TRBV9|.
CASSVDSTGELFF
TGTGCCAGCAGCGTCGACAGTACCGGGGAGCTGTTTTTT
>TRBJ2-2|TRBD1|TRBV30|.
CAWSPWDRGAENTGELFF
TGTGCCTGGAGTCCTTGGGACAGGGGAGCTGAGAACACCGGGGAGCTGTTTTTT